Below, 16 T cell receptor beta chains from the same sample are listed, as sequenced in a study of sequential checkpoint blockade in melanoma. Repertoires were generated with immunoSEQ multiplex PCR, while TCRdb's copy carries only in-frame clones and drops some. The sample lists about 40,000 clones, roughly 88% seen once, with 12% in the top ten. Treatment noted: randomized to nivolumab then ipilimumab (arm A) or the reverse (arm B). This material consisted of CD8+ T cells sorted from blood (inferred from file names), taken from a patient given nivolumab and ipilimumab in sequence. The receptors stem from a human donor with melanoma.

The chain links TRBV7-9 to TRBJ2-2; D may be TRBD2 (5 bases). Trimming removed 5 bases at V and 6 bases at J, with 19 bases between. The CDR3 consists of 16 residues. Germline V gene sequence: CDR1 SEHNR, CDR2 FQNEAQ (reference sequence). Here the CDR3 reads CASSNSEDGVPGELFF. For the CDR3, the DNA is TGTGCCAGCAGCAACTCAGAAGACGGGGTGCCCGGGGAGCTGTTTTTT.

The V gene is TRBV5-1, the J gene TRBJ2-5; 9 bases agree with TRBD1. The DNA end is a closer match to TRBJ2-7, so the J assignment may be wrong. The CDR3 has 15 amino acids. The germline CDR1 and CDR2 sequences are SGHRS and YFSETQ. DNA for the CDR3: TGCGCCAGCAGCTTGTCGGGACAGGGCTCCTACGAGCAGTACTTC. This translates into CASSLSGQGSYEQYF.

This clone was counted once. This chain links TRBV9 with TRBJ2-1, with 9 bases lining up with TRBD2. The CDR3 is made up of 17 amino acids. Trimming removed 4 bases from V and 3 bases from J; junction bases left unmatched: 11. Germline CDR1 and CDR2: SGDLS and YYNGEE. The CDR3 loop reads CASSPTAWREGYNEQFF. CDR3 nucleotides: TGTGCCAGCAGCCCTACGGCTTGGCGGGAGGGCTACAATGAGCAGTTCTTC.

The V and J genes are TRBV27 and TRBJ2-7; 7 nucleotides match TRBD2. V was clipped by 3 bases and J by 6 bases; unmatched bases: 5. Germline V gene data show CDR1 as MNHEY and CDR2 as SMNVEV (reference sequence). This CDR3 contains 13 residues. The chain's CDR3 is CASSFGRVSEQYF. The CDR3 DNA reads as TGTGCCAGCAGTTTTGGGAGGGTTTCCGAGCAGTACTTC.

J is TRBJ2-5 and V is TRBV7-3, with D perhaps TRBD2 (5 bases). The V gene lost 0 bases and the J gene lost 10 bases, with 12 bases spanning the gap. The germline CDR1 and CDR2 sequences are SGHTA and FQGTGA. This CDR3 has 13 amino acids. CDR3 region: CASSLTARGNQYF. The CDR3 DNA is TGTGCCAGCAGCTTAACGGCTAGAGGGAACCAGTACTTC. The entire variable domain, with the rest obtained from reference TRBV7-3 and TRBJ2-5, is as follows: GAGVSQTPSNKVTEKGKYVELRCDPISGHTALYWYRQSLGQGPEFLIYFQGTGAADDSGLPNDRFFAVRPEGSVSTLKIQRTERGDSAVYLCASSLTARGNQYFGPGTRLLVL.

DNA of the CDR3: TGTGCCAGCAGTTCCTACACAGCCCTAGCCAAAAACATTCAGTACTTC. Translation gives CASSSYTALAKNIQYF. The V call is TRBV27, the J call TRBJ2-4; D unresolved. Between the trimmed V and J ends, which lost 4 bases and 0 bases, there was a span of 13 bases. The CDR3 sequence is 16 residues long. Germline loops: CDR1 MNHEY, CDR2 SMNVEV (reference sequence).

The J gene is TRBJ1-1, the V gene TRBV4-1, with 8 positions matching TRBD1. The CDR3 covers 14 residues. V lost 1 base and J lost 5; bases outside the gene matches: 3. CDR1 and CDR2 from the germline V gene are MGHRA and YSYEKL. The CDR3 sequence is CASSQAGGRTEAFF. For the CDR3, the DNA is TGCGCCAGCAGCCAAGCAGGGGGCAGGACTGAAGCTTTCTTT.

The chain couples TRBV4-3 to TRBJ2-3; 13 bases fit TRBD2. In germline, CDR1 is LGHNA, CDR2 YSLEER. The CDR3 is made up of 17 amino acids. V shed 0 bases and J 4 bases; nucleotides not matched to a gene: 4. In DNA, the CDR3 is TGCGCCAGCAGCCAAGATGGACTAGCGGGAGTCCCAGATACGCAGTATTTT. This codes for CASSQDGLAGVPDTQYF.

This chain uses TRBV27 with TRBJ1-2; 9 bases are shared with TRBD1. Germline V lookup: CDR1 MNHEY, CDR2 SMNVEV (reference sequence). CDR3 size: 15 residues. The junction had 8 bases not matched to a gene; V was cut back by 6 bases and J by 3 bases. CDR3 sequence: CASSQTGTGYYGYTF. The CDR3, as DNA: TGTGCCAGCAGCCAAACCGGGACAGGGTACTATGGCTACACCTTC.

The V call is TRBV19, the J call TRBJ2-2, with 7 bases that match TRBD2. This CDR3 contains 13 residues. V lost 8 bases to trimming and J lost 4 bases; unmatched junction nucleotides: 4. CDR1 is LNHDA and CDR2 is SQIVND in the germline V gene (reference sequence). CDR3 nucleotides: TGTGCCAGTTACCGGGGGGTCACCGGGGAGCTGTTTTTT. Protein sequence: CASYRGVTGELFF.

V gene TRBV4-3 combines with J gene TRBJ1-6, with a possible D match to TRBD1 (5 bases). The CDR3 runs 20 residues. V lost 0 bases and J 0 bases, leaving 18 bases between the germline ends. The germline V gene encodes CDR1 LGHNA and CDR2 YSLEER. Here the CDR3 DNA reads TGCGCCAGCAGCCAAGACTTGCTGGACAACCTGAGCTCCTATAATTCACCCCTCCACTTT. Residues: CASSQDLLDNLSSYNSPLHF.

The gene calls are TRBV15 and TRBJ1-3; D not resolved. V was pared by 3 bases and J by 0 bases, with 12 bases between. Germline CDR1 reads LNHNV; CDR2 reads YYDKDF (reference sequence). CDR3 length: 16 residues. The CDR3 coding sequence is TGTGCCACCAGCAGTCCAGACTGGAGCTCTGGAAACACCATATATTTT. Amino acid sequence: CATSSPDWSSGNTIYF.

The rearrangement links TRBV9 to TRBJ2-1; perhaps TRBD2 as D (6 bases). V lost 3 bases and J lost 2, with 9 bases in between. The CDR3 is 14 amino acids. CDR1 is SGDLS, CDR2 YYNGEE, per germline. The CDR3 DNA is TGTGCCAGCAGCGGGGGGGTAACCTACAATGAGCAGTTCTTC. Protein product: CASSGGVTYNEQFF.

The V call is TRBV11-1, the J call TRBJ2-7, with TRBD2 matching 8 bases. The germline CDR1 and CDR2 sequences are SGHAT and FQDESV (reference sequence). The CDR3 is 13 amino acids. V trimming: 4 bases; J trimming: 7 bases; junction bases outside the gene matches: 6. The CDR3 DNA sequence: TGTGCCAGCAGCTCTGGACTAGCCAAGGAGCAGTACTTC. This gives the protein CASSSGLAKEQYF.

This clone occurred a few times. The chain carries TRBV11-3 and TRBJ2-3; 12 bases are a match to TRBD2. This CDR3 has 16 amino acids. The ends lost 4 bases at V and 5 bases at J; junction bases unmatched: 7. Germline CDR1 and CDR2: SGHNT and YENEEA. CDR3 sequence (DNA): TGTGCCAGCAGCTCCCGGACTAGCGGGACCCAAGATACGCAGTATTTT. It codes for CASSSRTSGTQDTQYF.

This clone was observed once. The chain is built from TRBV5-6 and TRBJ2-1; D not resolved. CDR3 length: 15 amino acids. Germline V gene lookup returns CDR1 SGHDT and CDR2 YYEEEE. V lost 0 bases to trimming and J lost 3 bases, with 10 bases between them. In DNA form, the CDR3 reads TGTGCCAGCAGCTTGGATCCCGTTAACTACAATGAGCAGTTCTTC. Its protein is CASSLDPVNYNEQFF.